This T cell receptor beta chain was sequenced during a study of T cells in Graves' hyperthyroidism and ophthalmopathy. Amplification of TCR beta CDR3 regions was performed using RNA transcripts as template. A set of HTBI primers served as the primers for a first-round RT-PCR of the TCR CDR3. TCRdb reprocessed the multiplex PCR reads with MiXCR, giving one entry per CDR3 protein. The sample has a few hundred thousand distinct CDR3 sequences, approximately 17% seen once; the top ten hold 40%. V lost 5 bases to trimming and J lost 8 bases, with 28 bases between them. The V gene's germline CDR1 is LNHDA and CDR2 SQIVND (reference sequence). This CDR3 is 18 amino acids long. As concerns this clonotype: The antigen is not known.

Points from the study as a whole: Onset of ophthalmopathy came a median approximately 6 months after the model predicted it.

In making diagnoses, clinical symptoms, serum thyroxine and TRAb, thyroid ultrasound and orbital computed tomography were all used. This TCR was sampled from a man younger than 35 with Graves' ophthalmopathy. This sequence joins TRBV19 and TRBJ2-1; tentatively, D is TRBD1 or TRBD2 (6 bases each). The sequencing sample was made of blood. CDR3 amino acids: CASSRGTTWRGEWDEQFF. CDR3 bases: TGTGCCAGTAGTCGGGGGACGACTTGGAGGGGGGAATGGGATGAGCAGTTCTTC.